Listed here is a single T cell receptor beta chain. The germline V gene has CDR1 LNHDA and CDR2 SQIVND (reference sequence). J lost 8 bases, V lost 3 bases, and 3 bases had no gene match. This CDR3 has 13 amino acids. These data originate in a study of Tregs in tolerant kidney transplant recipients. Some clones are missing from TCRdb's copy, which holds only in-frame ones; the method was immunoSEQ multiplex PCR. The sample has tens of thousands of clones, more than 90% seen once. Sequencing was performed on CD8+ T cells from blood. This sequence originates from a human donor in good health. The rearrangement uses TRBV19 and TRBJ2-1, with 8 bases fitting TRBD2. CDR3 coding DNA: TGTGCCAGTAGTATCGGACTAGCCGATGAGCAGTTCTTC. Protein: CASSIGLADEQFF.